Presented here are 15 T cell receptor beta chains from one specimen sequenced in a study of Tregs in tolerant kidney transplant recipients. Only in-frame clones appear in the TCRdb table, and some are missing; sequencing was by immunoSEQ multiplex PCR. The sample lists about 94,000 clones; roughly 93% were seen once. Sequencing used CD4+ T cells from blood, obtained before the transplant. The origin of the receptors is a human donor who received a combined kidney and bone marrow transplant.

This chain connects TRBV15 to TRBJ1-5; D gene ambiguous. V lost 0 bases and J lost 5, with 8 bases in between. In germline, CDR1 is LNHNV, CDR2 YYDKDF (reference sequence). This CDR3 has 14 amino acids. CDR3 sequence reads: CATSRDWQDQPQHF. The CDR3 bases are TGTGCCACCAGCAGAGATTGGCAGGATCAGCCCCAGCATTTT.

The V call is TRBV13, the J call TRBJ2-7; a weak D match, TRBD1 (6 bases). Trimming took 5 bases from V and 6 from J, leaving 17 bases between them. Germline CDR1 and CDR2: PRHDT and FYEKMQ (reference sequence). This CDR3 contains 14 residues. The DNA for the CDR3 is TGTGCCAGCAGCAAAAGAACAGGGCGCCCCGAGCAGTACTTC. Protein: CASSKRTGRPEQYF.

This clone was observed a single time. The V gene is TRBV7-2, the J gene TRBJ2-6, with D tentatively TRBD1 (5 bases). The CDR3 extends over 15 amino acids. V lost 3 bases to trimming and J lost 1 base, with 7 bases between them. Germline V gene lookup returns CDR1 SGHTA and CDR2 FQGNSA. CDR3: CASSFAGSGANVLTF. The CDR3 bases are TGTGCCAGCAGCTTCGCAGGGTCTGGGGCCAACGTCCTGACTTTC.

The rearrangement joins TRBV11-2 to TRBJ2-3; 7 nucleotides agree with TRBD1. With V trimmed by 5 bases and J by 2 bases, 19 bases remained unmatched. The CDR3 has 19 amino acids. CDR1 and CDR2 (germline): SGHAT, FQNNGV. The CDR3 loop is CASSPVGQALRLLTDTQYF. Written as DNA, the CDR3 is TGTGCCAGCAGCCCGGTCGGACAGGCCCTACGACTGCTCACAGATACGCAGTATTTT.

This clone was recorded once. This chain links TRBV4-1 with TRBJ1-5; D gene unclear. The germline V gene has CDR1 MGHRA and CDR2 YSYEKL. This CDR3 has 15 amino acids. The ends were cut back, 6 bases at V and 0 bases at J, with 12 bases in the middle. The CDR3 region has the DNA TGCGCCAGCAGGTTTCGGAGAGGTAGCAATCAGCCCCAGCATTTT. This gives the protein CASRFRRGSNQPQHF.

The chain couples TRBV19 to TRBJ2-7; 9 bases are shared with TRBD1. From germline, CDR1 is LNHDA and CDR2 SQIVND (reference sequence). CDR3 length: 15 amino acids. The ends lost 2 bases at V and 4 bases at J; junction bases unmatched: 6. CDR3 loop: CASSISGTGIYEQYF. Here the CDR3 DNA reads TGTGCCAGTAGTATATCGGGGACAGGGATATACGAGCAGTACTTC.

The V and J genes are TRBV30 and TRBJ1-1, with 9 bases identical to TRBD1. Germline CDR1 and CDR2: GTSNPN and SVGIG (reference sequence). The trim removed 4 bases at V and 4 bases at J, leaving 13 bases unmatched. The CDR3 covers 16 residues. This chain's CDR3 is CAWTLGPRDRVTEAFF. The CDR3 region has the DNA TGTGCCTGGACACTCGGGCCCCGGGACAGGGTCACTGAAGCTTTCTTT. Looking up the rest from reference TRBV30 and TRBJ1-1 gives the full variable domain: SQTIHQWPATLVQPVGSPLSLECTVEGTSNPNLYWYRQAAGRGLQLLFYSVGIGQISSEVPQNLSASRPQDRQFILSSKKLLLSDSGFYLCAWTLGPRDRVTEAFFGQGTRLTVV.

J is TRBJ2-3 and V is TRBV23-1; TRBD1 might be the D (6 bases). TRBV23-1 is an ORF, with its function uncertain. With 5 bases removed from V and 0 bases from J, the gap between germline ends came to 15 bases. The CDR3 sequence is 16 residues long. The CDR3 sequence: CASSLSQGASTDTQYF. CDR3 sequence (DNA): TGCGCCAGCAGTTTATCACAGGGAGCTAGCACAGATACGCAGTATTTT.

The genes are TRBV30 and TRBJ2-1, with D possibly being TRBD1 (5 bases). The V end lost 0 bases, the J end lost 8 bases, and 23 bases lay between the germline ends. The CDR3 is 17 amino acids. The germline V gene has CDR1 GTSNPN and CDR2 SVGIG (reference sequence). The CDR3 DNA is TGTGCCTGGAGTGTATTAAGGGGCATACCGTTTCAGGATGAGCAGTTCTTC. Its translation is CAWSVLRGIPFQDEQFF.

This chain connects TRBV10-3 to TRBJ2-7; perhaps TRBD1 as D (5 bases). Trimming removed 0 bases at V and 5 bases at J, with 17 bases between. This CDR3 is built from 16 residues. The germline V gene has CDR1 ENHRY and CDR2 SYGVKD. The CDR3 region is CAISESARASNNEQYF. DNA of the CDR3: TGTGCCATCAGTGAGTCGGCCAGGGCCAGTAACAACGAGCAGTACTTC.

The chain uses TRBV2 and TRBJ2-1; a possible D gene is TRBD1 (5 bases). V lost 2 bases and J lost 10, with 9 bases in between. This CDR3 region has 12 residues. CDR1 and CDR2 (germline): SNHLY, FYNNEI. The CDR3 protein is CASSEMGLEQFF. The DNA for the CDR3 is TGTGCCAGCAGTGAAATGGGGCTCGAGCAGTTCTTC.

The chain employs TRBV9 and TRBJ2-5; D unresolved. V was pared by 0 bases and J by 7 bases, with 10 bases between. The CDR3 loop spans 13 amino acids. In germline, CDR1 is SGDLS, CDR2 YYNGEE. This CDR3 reads CASSVAQTGTQYF. CDR3 DNA sequence: TGTGCCAGCAGCGTAGCTCAGACGGGGACCCAGTACTTC.

The chain joins TRBV4-3 to TRBJ2-3, with TRBD2 as a possible D gene (5 bases). This CDR3 region has 18 residues. Deletions cut 0 bases from V and 2 bases from J, with 18 bases between. The germline V gene encodes CDR1 LGHNA and CDR2 YSLEER. The CDR3 region has the DNA TGCGCCAGCAGCCAAGATTTAGGAGGAAAATTATTCACAGATACGCAGTATTTT. Translation: CASSQDLGGKLFTDTQYF.

This clone was counted a few times. The genes are TRBV4-3 and TRBJ1-3; no definite D call. The CDR3 is made up of 15 amino acids. V lost 1 base and J lost 0, with 7 bases in between. Germline CDR1 and CDR2: LGHNA and YSLEER. The CDR3 is CASSQVSVSGNTIYF. The CDR3 nucleotides are TGCGCCAGCAGCCAAGTATCGGTCTCTGGAAACACCATATATTTT.

This clone was found once. The CDR3 protein is CASSVTSGSIDNEQFF. CDR3 sequence (DNA): TGTGCCAGCAGCGTGACTAGCGGGAGTATCGACAATGAGCAGTTCTTC. The gene calls are TRBV9 and TRBJ2-1, with 12 bases identical to TRBD2. Germline trimming cut 2 bases from V and 5 bases from J; bases unmatched to any gene: 5. The CDR3 is 16 residues long. CDR1 is SGDLS, CDR2 YYNGEE, per germline. Filled out from reference TRBV9 and TRBJ2-1, the complete variable domain reads DSGVTQTPKHLITATGQRVTLRCSPRSGDLSVYWYQQSLDQGLQFLIQYYNGEERAKGNILERFSAQQFPDLHSELNLSSLELGDSALYFCASSVTSGSIDNEQFFGPGTRLTVL.